Below are 10 T cell receptor beta chains sequenced from a single sample in a study of T cells in Graves' hyperthyroidism and ophthalmopathy. From RNA transcripts, TCR beta CDR3 regions were amplified. An initial round of RT-PCR targeting the TCR CDR3 relied on the HTBI primer set. TCRdb recomputed calls from the multiplex PCR reads with MiXCR, one row per CDR3 protein. The sample contains 350,000 to 400,000 distinct CDR3 sequences, more than 12% of which appear only once. Sequenced input: blood. The receptor set was obtained from a woman aged 25 to 45 with Graves' hyperthyroidism.

This clonotype was seen many times. The chain's CDR3 is CASSRAAGALQETQYF. CDR3 DNA sequence: TGCGCCAGCAGCCGGGCAGCTGGGGCTCTCCAAGAGACCCAGTACTTC. V usage is TRBV4-1 and J usage is TRBJ2-5; D might be TRBD1 (5 bases). Germline V gene lookup returns CDR1 MGHRA and CDR2 YSYEKL. The CDR3 is 16 residues long. The germline V and J ends were trimmed by 4 bases and 1 base, with 16 bases remaining between them.

This clonotype occurred many times. This chain uses TRBV29-1 with TRBJ1-2; no definite D call. The CDR3 sequence is 16 residues long. Trimming left V 3 bases short and J 3 bases short, with 20 bases between. CDR1 is SQVTM, CDR2 ANQGSEA, per germline. CDR3 sequence: CSVDLGVLHPDYGYTF. The CDR3 nucleotides read TGCAGCGTTGATCTCGGGGTCCTCCACCCAGACTATGGCTACACCTTC. Looking up the rest from reference TRBV29-1 and TRBJ1-2 gives the full variable domain: SAVISQKPSRDICQRGTSLTIQCQVDSQVTMMFWYRQQPGQSLTLIATANQGSEATYESGFVIDKFPISRPNLTFSTLTVSNMSPEDSSIYLCSVDLGVLHPDYGYTFGSGTRLTVV.

The CDR3 is CSVEGGRSYNEQFF. The CDR3 bases are TGCAGCGTCGAGGGCGGGAGGAGCTACAATGAGCAGTTCTTC. The rearrangement uses TRBV29-1 and TRBJ2-1; 8 bases map to TRBD2. Trimming cost V 6 bases and J 3 bases; bases outside gene matches: 7. Germline V gene lookup returns CDR1 SQVTM and CDR2 ANQGSEA. The CDR3 sequence is 14 residues long.

This clonotype was picked up a small number of times. The V gene is TRBV12-5, the J gene TRBJ2-1; 11 positions match TRBD2. Looked up from germline, CDR1 is LGHNT and CDR2 is FRNRAP. There are 15 residues in the CDR3. The junction had 3 bases not matched to a gene; V was cut back by 5 bases and J by 3 bases. The CDR3 DNA is TGTGCTAGTGGTCGCCTAGCGGGAGGCTACAATGAGCAGTTCTTC. This sequence encodes CASGRLAGGYNEQFF.

In this sample, this clonotype turned up many times. The chain uses TRBV20-1 and TRBJ2-7, with a weak D call TRBD2 (6 bases). Per the germline V gene, CDR1 is DFQATT and CDR2 is SNEGSKA (reference sequence). V dropped 3 bases and J dropped 5 bases, with 11 bases sitting between them. CDR3 length: 12 residues. CDR3 bases: TGCAGTGCTAGTAGGGCTAGCGACGAGCAGTACTTC. Residues: CSASRASDEQYF.

This clonotype was found once. The V gene is TRBV18, the J gene TRBJ2-3; 8 nucleotides match TRBD2. The CDR3 spans 12 residues. Trimming at V came to 6 bases and at J to 10 bases, leaving 6 bases not matched to a gene. Germline lookup yields CDR1 KGHSH and CDR2 LQKENI. CDR3 DNA sequence: TGTGCCAGCTCCCTGGGACTAGAAGCGCAGTATTTT. This encodes CASSLGLEAQYF.

This sequence joins TRBV10-2 and TRBJ1-5, with D unclear. Looked up from germline, CDR1 is WSHSY and CDR2 is SAAADI. V dropped 3 bases and J dropped 6 bases, with 6 bases sitting between them. This CDR3 is 12 amino acids long. The CDR3 reads CASSDNRQPQHF. The CDR3 DNA reads as TGCGCCAGCAGTGATAATCGTCAGCCCCAGCATTTT.

This chain uses TRBV20-1 with TRBJ1-2, with D unclear. V was pared by 6 bases and J by 4 bases, with 18 bases between. Germline loops: CDR1 DFQATT, CDR2 SNEGSKA (reference sequence). This CDR3 is 14 amino acids long. The CDR3 DNA reads as TGCAGTGCCAATCCCCAGGCGTTATTCTATGGCTACACCTTC. Its translation is CSANPQALFYGYTF.

The gene calls are TRBV20-1 and TRBJ2-1, with D possibly being TRBD2 (5 bases). This CDR3 comprises 13 residues. Trimming left V 4 bases short and J 1 base short, with 8 bases between. From germline, CDR1 is DFQATT and CDR2 SNEGSKA (reference sequence). The DNA of the CDR3 is TGCAGTGCTAAAGCGGAGTCCTACAATGAGCAGTTCTTC. This gives the protein CSAKAESYNEQFF.

The chain combines TRBV20-1 with TRBJ2-3, with 10 bases that match TRBD2. The CDR3 totals 15 residues. Germline V gene sequence: CDR1 DFQATT, CDR2 SNEGSKA (reference sequence). The V gene end was trimmed by 6 bases and the J gene end by 1 base; junction bases not matched to a gene: 7. The CDR3 loop is CSATTGTSGTDTQYF. The CDR3 DNA is TGCAGTGCCACAACCGGGACTAGCGGCACAGATACGCAGTATTTT.